This T cell receptor beta chain was recorded in a study of shared clonotypes between healthy human individuals. A 200 ng quantity of DNA, 32,000 or so T cell genomes, went into the sorted-subset replicate PCRs. The assay was immunoSEQ multiplex PCR, and TCRdb's table has in-frame clones only and misses some. The table lists approximately 320,000 clones, around 72% of them singletons, with around a tenth in the top ten. In the CD4+ fraction, cells were divided into CD45RA+ naive and CD45RA-negative memory subsets. Findings and limits, study-wide: Larger estimated richness was generally seen in naive subsets than in memory subsets.

A remark on this clone: Its antigen is as yet unknown.

In germline, CDR1 is SGHTA, CDR2 FQGNSA. Trimming took off 5 bases at V and 5 bases at J, with 15 bases between the two ends. The CDR3 is 14 residues long. The V gene is TRBV7-2, the J gene TRBJ2-5; tentative D call: TRBD1 (6 bases). The sequencing input was memory CD4+ T cells sorted from blood. The subset denotes: CD45RA-negative fraction. This clonotype was sampled from a man younger than 40 in good health. Here the CDR3 DNA reads TGTGCCAGCAGCCCCCAGGGGCTGGGGGAGACCCAGTACTTC. Translating gives CASSPQGLGETQYF.